Listed here are 14 T cell receptor beta chains from one sample, sequenced in a study of cytomegalovirus exposure and HLA in healthy donors. Both 60 Vbeta primers and 13 Jbeta primers went into the PCR. Some clones are missing from TCRdb's copy, which holds only in-frame ones; the method was immunoSEQ multiplex PCR. Among around 130,000 clones listed, roughly two thirds were seen once. Sequencing was carried out using PBMCs. The origin of the receptors is a male donor in good health and CMV-seronegative.

The rearrangement links TRBV15 to TRBJ2-1; D is perhaps TRBD2 (5 bases). The V gene's germline CDR1 is LNHNV and CDR2 YYDKDF (reference sequence). Trimming removed 5 bases at V and 8 bases at J, with 19 bases between. This CDR3 spans 15 amino acids. This CDR3 reads CATSLRLVEGDEQFF. CDR3 DNA: TGTGCCACCAGCCTCCGTTTAGTAGAGGGAGATGAGCAGTTCTTC.

Here the CDR3 DNA reads TGTGCCAGCTCACAACTGGGACTAGAAAACCAAGAGACCCAGTACTTC. It codes for CASSQLGLENQETQYF. The rearrangement links TRBV18 to TRBJ2-5; 8 nucleotides align to TRBD2. Germline loops: CDR1 KGHSH, CDR2 LQKENI. This CDR3 has 16 amino acids. Unmatched junction bases numbered 7, after V lost 4 bases and J lost 0 bases.

To note about this clone: Mismatch with germline at one junction end may stem from a read error. The same CDR3 can be traced to other DNA sequences in this sample. The genes are TRBV7-7 and TRBJ2-5; the D gene is possibly TRBD1 (7 bases). The CDR3 consists of 15 residues. Germline values: CDR1 SSHAT, CDR2 FNYEAQ (reference sequence). Here the CDR3 DNA reads TGTGCTAGCAGCTTAGGGGGGACAGTCCAAGAGACCCAGTACTTC. It specifies CASSLGGTVQETQYF.

This clone was counted only a few times. The V and J genes are TRBV6-6 and TRBJ1-1, with D hard to call. Germline lookup yields CDR1 MNHNY and CDR2 SVGAGI (reference sequence). Trimming shortened V by 7 bases and J by 3 bases, and 15 bases separated the two germline ends. The CDR3 runs to 14 residues. The CDR3 is CASNSVAVDTEAFF. CDR3 sequence (DNA): TGTGCCAGCAATTCTGTGGCGGTAGACACTGAAGCTTTCTTT.

CDR3 sequence (DNA): TGTGCCAGTAGTCTCAACGCGGGATATAGCAATCAGCCCCAGCATTTT. Translation: CASSLNAGYSNQPQHF. The chain combines TRBV19 with TRBJ1-5; no clear D. This CDR3 is built from 16 residues. In germline, CDR1 is LNHDA, CDR2 SQIVND (reference sequence). The V end lost 5 bases, the J end lost 0 bases, and 14 bases lay between the germline ends.

V gene TRBV5-6 combines with J gene TRBJ1-6, with a weak D call TRBD1 (5 bases). The CDR3 extends over 15 amino acids. Germline V CDR1 and CDR2: SGHDT, YYEEEE. V gave up 5 bases and J gave up 4 bases, with 13 bases separating them. CDR3 sequence: CASRLAGGYNSPLHF. The DNA for the CDR3 is TGTGCCAGCAGGCTAGCGGGGGGTTATAATTCACCCCTCCACTTT.

Only a few counts were recorded for this clone. The gene calls are TRBV19 and TRBJ2-3, with 8 bases fitting TRBD1. The germline gives CDR1 LNHDA, CDR2 SQIVND (reference sequence). J gave up 2 bases and V 5 bases, and 9 bases lay outside the gene matches. The CDR3 is 16 amino acids. The CDR3 here is CASSVQGADDTDTQYF. The CDR3 DNA sequence: TGTGCCAGTAGTGTTCAGGGGGCGGATGACACAGATACGCAGTATTTT.

The chain joins TRBV9 to TRBJ2-7; D is possibly TRBD2 (6 bases). The CDR3 covers 15 residues. The V gene lost 0 bases and the J gene lost 3 bases, with 13 bases spanning the gap. CDR1 is SGDLS, CDR2 YYNGEE, per germline. The CDR3 reads CASSVGGDSYYEQYF. In DNA, the CDR3 is TGTGCCAGCAGCGTAGGTGGGGACTCCTACTACGAGCAGTACTTC.

The chain carries TRBV7-6 and TRBJ2-6; 8 nucleotides line up with TRBD2. The trim removed 4 bases at V and 0 bases at J, leaving 8 bases unmatched. Germline loops: CDR1 SGHVS, CDR2 FNYEAQ. There are 18 residues in the CDR3. For the CDR3, the DNA is TGTGCCAGCAGCTCGGGGGGGTACCGTATCTCTGGGGCCAACGTCCTGACTTTC. As protein: CASSSGGYRISGANVLTF.

The chain combines TRBV2 with TRBJ1-5, with D possibly matching TRBD1 (5 bases). Germline-derived CDR1 and CDR2 are SNHLY and FYNNEI. The CDR3 loop spans 14 amino acids. Trimming removed 6 bases at V and 0 bases at J, with 9 bases between. CDR3 nucleotide sequence: TGTGCCAGCAGCGCGGGGGATAGCAATCAGCCCCAGCATTTT. Its protein is CASSAGDSNQPQHF. Based on the CDR3 plus reference TRBV2 and TRBJ1-5, the full variable domain is EPEVTQTPSHQVTQMGQEVILRCVPISNHLYFYWYRQILGQKVEFLVSFYNNEISEKSEIFDDQFSVERPDGSNFTLKIRSTKLEDSAMYFCASSAGDSNQPQHFGDGTRLSIL.

The rearrangement joins TRBV30 to TRBJ2-1; TRBD2 is a possible D gene (5 bases). This CDR3 spans 15 amino acids. Trimming left V 5 bases short and J 1 base short, with 15 bases between. Per the germline V gene, CDR1 is GTSNPN and CDR2 is SVGIG (reference sequence). The CDR3 nucleotides are TGTGCCTGGGCCCGGGGTCTAGGGTCCTACAATGAGCAGTTCTTC. The encoded protein is CAWARGLGSYNEQFF.

The rearrangement uses TRBV21-1 and TRBJ2-5; the tabulated D call, TRBD2, remains unverified against the DNA. TRBV21-1 is reported as a pseudogene. This CDR3 is built from 16 residues. CDR3 sequence reads: CASSKSLQGGQETQYF. Here the CDR3 DNA reads TGTGCCAGCAGCAAGTCTTTACAGGGAGGGCAAGAGACCCAGTACTTC.

This clone occurred once. The V gene is TRBV6-5, the J gene TRBJ2-1; 9 bases are shared with TRBD1. V dropped 6 bases and J dropped 6; count of bases not matched to a gene: 3. The CDR3 loop spans 13 amino acids. Germline V lookup: CDR1 MNHEY, CDR2 SVGAGI. The CDR3, as DNA: TGTGCCAGCAGGTCGGACAGGGGCAATGAGCAGTTCTTC. As protein: CASRSDRGNEQFF.

The chain joins TRBV4-2 to TRBJ1-1; no firm D call. This CDR3 has 16 residues. V gave up 2 bases and J gave up 4 bases, with 17 bases separating them. Per germline, CDR1 LGHNA and CDR2 YNFKEQ. The CDR3 region has the DNA TGTGCCAGCAGCCAACGAGGACGCGGAGGATCCACTGAAGCTTTCTTT. Translation: CASSQRGRGGSTEAFF.